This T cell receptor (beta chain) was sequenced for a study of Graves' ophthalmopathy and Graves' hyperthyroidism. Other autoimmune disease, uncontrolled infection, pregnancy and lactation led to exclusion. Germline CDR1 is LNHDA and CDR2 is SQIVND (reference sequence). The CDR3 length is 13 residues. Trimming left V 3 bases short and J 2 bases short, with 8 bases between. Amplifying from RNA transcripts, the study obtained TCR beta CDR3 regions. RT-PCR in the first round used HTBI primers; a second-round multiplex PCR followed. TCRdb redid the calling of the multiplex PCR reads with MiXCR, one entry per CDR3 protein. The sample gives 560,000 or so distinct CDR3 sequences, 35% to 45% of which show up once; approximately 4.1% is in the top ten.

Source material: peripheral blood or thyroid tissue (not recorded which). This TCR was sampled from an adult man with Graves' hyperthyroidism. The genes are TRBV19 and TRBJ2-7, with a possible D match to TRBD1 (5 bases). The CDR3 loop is CASSMTDAYEQYF. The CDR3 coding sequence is TGTGCCAGTAGTATGACAGATGCCTACGAGCAGTACTTC.